This T cell receptor (beta chain) was profiled in a study of patients and donors after allogeneic stem cell transplantation. V lost 7 bases, J lost 5 bases, and 12 bases lay in between. The length of the CDR3 is 13 residues. Germline V gives CDR1 MGHDK, CDR2 SYGVNS. TCRdb itself ran the RT-PCR reads through MiXCR, one entry per CDR3 protein. In the table there are about 410,000 distinct CDR3 sequences, 16% of which are singletons. The sequence was obtained from a human donor who was either an allogeneic HSCT recipient or a stem cell or donor lymphocyte infusion donor (not recorded which). It is not recorded whose cells these are; they may come from a transplant donor. The chain uses TRBV25-1 and TRBJ2-1, with D uncertain. The sequencing input was blood, either unsorted or a sorted T cell fraction (not recorded which). The CDR3 bases are TGTGCCAGCAAGGAGATAGGGAACAATGAGCAGTTCTTC. This encodes CASKEIGNNEQFF.